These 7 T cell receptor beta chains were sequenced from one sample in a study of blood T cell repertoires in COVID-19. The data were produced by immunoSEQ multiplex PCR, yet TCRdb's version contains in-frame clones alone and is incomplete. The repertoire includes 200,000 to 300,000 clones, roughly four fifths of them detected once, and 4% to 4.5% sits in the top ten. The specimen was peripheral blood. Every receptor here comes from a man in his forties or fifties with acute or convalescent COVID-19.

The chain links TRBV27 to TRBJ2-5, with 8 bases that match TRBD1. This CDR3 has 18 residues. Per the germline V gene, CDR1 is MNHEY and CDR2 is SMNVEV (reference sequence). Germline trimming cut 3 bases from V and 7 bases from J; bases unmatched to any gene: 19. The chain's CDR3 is CASSFSAPDRARRGTQYF. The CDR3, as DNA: TGTGCCAGCAGTTTTTCGGCCCCGGACAGGGCGAGGCGAGGGACCCAGTACTTC.

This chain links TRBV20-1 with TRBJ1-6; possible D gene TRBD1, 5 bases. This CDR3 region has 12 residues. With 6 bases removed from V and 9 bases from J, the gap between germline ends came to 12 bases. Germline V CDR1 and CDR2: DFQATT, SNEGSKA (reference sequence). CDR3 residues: CSASVGGSPLHF. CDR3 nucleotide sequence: TGCAGTGCCAGTGTCGGGGGTTCACCCCTCCACTTT.

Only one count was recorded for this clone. For the CDR3, the DNA is TGTGCCAGCAGCCCAACAGGGGCGCGGGAGACCCAGTACTTC. This sequence encodes CASSPTGARETQYF. V is TRBV7-3 and J is TRBJ2-5; 7 bases align to TRBD1. With 5 bases clipped from V and 5 bases from J, the junction kept 8 bases outside the gene matches. The germline gives CDR1 SGHTA, CDR2 FQGTGA. The CDR3 is 14 residues long.

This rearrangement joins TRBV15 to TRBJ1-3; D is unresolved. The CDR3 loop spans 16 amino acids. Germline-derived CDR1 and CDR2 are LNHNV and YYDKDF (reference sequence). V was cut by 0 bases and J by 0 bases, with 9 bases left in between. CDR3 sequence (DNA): TGTGCCACCAGCAGAGATCGGGAGATCTCTGGAAACACCATATATTTT. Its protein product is CATSRDREISGNTIYF.

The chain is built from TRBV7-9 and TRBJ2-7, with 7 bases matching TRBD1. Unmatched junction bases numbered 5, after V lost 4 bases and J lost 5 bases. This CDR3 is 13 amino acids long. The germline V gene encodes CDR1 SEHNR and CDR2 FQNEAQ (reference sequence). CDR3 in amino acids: CASSSQGPHEQYF. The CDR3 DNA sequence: TGTGCCAGCAGCTCACAGGGGCCCCACGAGCAGTACTTC.

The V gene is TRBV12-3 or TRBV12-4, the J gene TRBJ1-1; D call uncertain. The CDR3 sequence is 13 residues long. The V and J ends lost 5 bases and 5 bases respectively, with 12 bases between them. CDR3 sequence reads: CASSPRPGTEAFF. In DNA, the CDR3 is TGTGCCAGCAGTCCCCGCCCGGGGACTGAAGCTTTCTTT.

This chain's CDR3 is CASSPAGGTYNEQFF. As DNA, the CDR3 is TGTGCCAGCAGTCCAGCGGGAGGAACATACAATGAGCAGTTCTTC. The chain carries TRBV6-5 and TRBJ2-1; 9 nucleotides line up with TRBD2. Per the germline V gene, CDR1 is MNHEY and CDR2 is SVGAGI. Trimming removed 5 bases from V and 4 bases from J; junction bases left unmatched: 6. This CDR3 is built from 15 residues.